Below, 32 T cell receptor beta chains from the same sample are listed, as sequenced in a study of early T cells in non-severe SARS-CoV-2 infection (dated by TCRdb to the early 2020s). Library method: 5' RACE. The run used a NextSeq 500. TCRdb itself trimmed the public reads at Q25 with fastp, ran MiXCR and retained productive beta chains. Duplicate CDR3 protein sequences are folded into a single record with the most common DNA and genes. This sample holds 30,000 to 35,000 distinct CDR3 sequences; approximately 4.6% were observed only once. The ten biggest clones cover roughly an eighth of the sample. The sequenced material came from whole blood. The receptors were gathered from an adult who was a healthcare worker with PCR-confirmed SARS-CoV-2 infection or an uninfected control (not recorded which).

There are many counts of this clonotype. V is TRBV7-3 and J is TRBJ2-3; either TRBD1 or TRBD2 may supply D (6 bases each). Germline assignment: CDR1 SGHTA and CDR2 FQGTGA. The ends were cut back, 0 bases at V and 6 bases at J, with 10 bases in the middle. The CDR3 has 14 amino acids. The CDR3, as DNA: TGTGCCAGCAGCTTAACGGAGGGGGGTGATACGCAGTATTTT. The encoded protein is CASSLTEGGDTQYF. The full variable domain, with the rest looked up from reference TRBV7-3 and TRBJ2-3, is GAGVSQTPSNKVTEKGKYVELRCDPISGHTALYWYRQSLGQGPEFLIYFQGTGAADDSGLPNDRFFAVRPEGSVSTLKIQRTERGDSAVYLCASSLTEGGDTQYFGPGTRLTVL.

This clonotype was seen repeatedly, ten times or more. The rearrangement joins TRBV4-1 to TRBJ1-6, with D possibly matching TRBD1 (5 bases). Per germline, CDR1 MGHRA and CDR2 YSYEKL. This CDR3 comprises 16 residues. V was clipped by 2 bases and J by 2 bases, with 10 bases between them. CDR3 in DNA: TGCGCCAGCAGCCAAACACCGGGACCCTATAATTCACCCCTCCACTTT. Translated, it gives CASSQTPGPYNSPLHF.

This clonotype was seen repeatedly, ten times or more. V and J are TRBV6-5 and TRBJ2-3, with D possibly matching TRBD1 (6 bases). Germline CDR1 is MNHEY and CDR2 is SVGAGI. This CDR3 region has 13 residues. V lost 11 bases and J lost 2, with 14 bases in between. In nucleotides, the CDR3 is TGTGCCGTGCACAGGGCTAACACAGATACGCAGTATTTT. Translated, it gives CAVHRANTDTQYF.

The chain links TRBV6-1 to TRBJ2-2; D is ambiguous. Deletions cut 4 bases from V and 5 bases from J, with 8 bases between. Germline V lookup: CDR1 MNHNS, CDR2 SASEGT. This CDR3 is built from 13 residues. CDR3 coding DNA: TGTGCCAGCAGTGGAGTTCCGACCGGGGAGCTGTTTTTT. Protein: CASSGVPTGELFF.

This clonotype was seen repeatedly, ten times or more. This rearrangement joins TRBV20-1 to TRBJ1-1, with 10 positions matching TRBD1. Trimming took 5 bases from V and 4 from J; bases not matched to a gene: 7. The germline CDR1 and CDR2 sequences are DFQATT and SNEGSKA (reference sequence). The CDR3 length is 14 residues. The chain's CDR3 is CSAWTGGTVTEAFF. Written as DNA, the CDR3 is TGCAGTGCTTGGACAGGGGGGACGGTCACTGAAGCTTTCTTT.

This clonotype came up a few times. V and J are TRBV24-1 and TRBJ2-1; D is perhaps TRBD2 (5 bases). Germline V gene lookup returns CDR1 KGHDR and CDR2 SFDVKD. V was trimmed by 4 bases and J by 5 bases, leaving 17 bases between them. The length of the CDR3 is 16 residues. For the CDR3, the DNA is TGTGCCACCAGTGAGGGGAGCGGTAAGAAAGACAATGAGCAGTTCTTC. This sequence encodes CATSEGSGKKDNEQFF.

The table lists this clonotype with many counts. V and J are TRBV11-2 and TRBJ2-3, with D perhaps being TRBD1 or TRBD2 (7 bases each). Trimming stripped 4 bases from V and 3 bases from J, with 23 bases between. The CDR3 spans 18 residues. From germline, CDR1 is SGHAT and CDR2 FQNNGV. CDR3 amino acids: CASSSPPSSGTATDTQYF. CDR3 coding DNA: TGTGCCAGCAGCTCCCCCCCATCAAGCGGGACAGCGACAGATACGCAGTATTTT.

This clonotype was seen many times. This chain connects TRBV28 to TRBJ2-1; TRBD1 matches at 7 bases. V lost 6 bases to trimming and J lost 3 bases; unmatched junction nucleotides: 8. The CDR3 runs to 15 residues. Germline V gene sequence: CDR1 MDHEN, CDR2 SYDVKM. CDR3 residues: CASSKQGQDYNEQFF. In DNA, the CDR3 is TGTGCCAGCAGCAAGCAAGGACAGGACTACAATGAGCAGTTCTTC.

This chain uses TRBV6-1 with TRBJ2-3, with D uncertain. CDR3 length: 15 residues. V was clipped by 6 bases and J by 3 bases, with 16 bases between them. CDR1 MNHNS and CDR2 SASEGT come from the germline V gene. This CDR3 is CASRPHWSETDTQYF. CDR3 coding DNA: TGTGCCAGCAGACCCCATTGGAGTGAGACAGATACGCAGTATTTT.

This clonotype has a handful of counts. V and J are TRBV10-3 and TRBJ2-3, with D perhaps TRBD1 (6 bases). Deletions cut 6 bases from V and 6 bases from J, with 13 bases between. Germline V gives CDR1 ENHRY, CDR2 SYGVKD. The CDR3 extends over 13 amino acids. This CDR3 reads CAISKDSSDTQYF. The CDR3 bases are TGTGCCATCAGCAAGGACAGTTCGGATACGCAGTATTTT.

This clonotype turned up a few times. The chain couples TRBV4-1 to TRBJ1-6; TRBD1 matches at 7 bases. Germline V CDR1 and CDR2: MGHRA, YSYEKL. This CDR3 is 15 amino acids long. Germline trimming cut 0 bases from V and 6 bases from J; bases unmatched to any gene: 2. CDR3 nucleotides: TGCGCCAGCAGCCAAGAAGGGACAGTTAATTCACCCCTCCACTTT. This encodes CASSQEGTVNSPLHF.

This clonotype turned up a few times. This chain uses TRBV20-1 with TRBJ2-3; 7 nucleotides align to TRBD2. CDR1 DFQATT and CDR2 SNEGSKA come from the germline V gene (reference sequence). The CDR3 consists of 14 residues. J gave up 3 bases and V 6 bases, and 9 bases lay outside the gene matches. DNA of the CDR3: TGCAGTGCGCCGAGACTAGCCCCGACAGATACGCAGTATTTT. It codes for CSAPRLAPTDTQYF.

At least ten counts were recorded for this clonotype. This sequence joins TRBV5-1 and TRBJ2-1; no firm D call. The germline V and J ends were trimmed by 1 base and 8 bases, with 10 bases remaining between them. The V gene's germline CDR1 is SGHRS and CDR2 YFSETQ. The CDR3 has 13 residues. Here the CDR3 DNA reads TGCGCCAGCAGCTTGTCGAGGTCGGATGAGCAGTTCTTC. It yields the protein CASSLSRSDEQFF.

The CDR3 here is CASSEASGRAVGQFF. CDR3 DNA: TGTGCCAGCAGTGAAGCTAGCGGGAGGGCCGTCGGGCAGTTCTTC. V and J are TRBV2 and TRBJ2-1, with 11 bases that match TRBD2. This CDR3 has 15 residues. Germline V gene lookup returns CDR1 SNHLY and CDR2 FYNNEI. J was trimmed by 12 bases and V by 0 bases; bases with no gene match: 7.

This clonotype occurred many times. The rearrangement links TRBV10-2 to TRBJ2-3, with 10 bases identical to TRBD1. With 4 bases clipped from V and 1 base from J, the junction kept 2 bases outside the gene matches. The CDR3 has 15 amino acids. Germline V gene data show CDR1 as WSHSY and CDR2 as SAAADI. The CDR3 DNA reads TGCGCCAGCAGTGGCGGGACAGGGGGCACAGATACGCAGTATTTT. It encodes CASSGGTGGTDTQYF.

This clonotype was recorded at least ten times. The chain couples TRBV4-1 to TRBJ1-3; no firm D call. Germline CDR1 and CDR2: MGHRA and YSYEKL. The V end was cut by 1 base, the J end by 0 bases, with 13 bases between. CDR3 length: 17 amino acids. As DNA, the CDR3 is TGCGCCAGCAGCCAAGGGGCAGGATCGCTCTCTGGAAACACCATATATTTT. Translating gives CASSQGAGSLSGNTIYF.

Note on this clonotype: A read error may be the cause here, since a much bigger clone is one base away. The gene calls are TRBV30 and TRBJ1-4; D perhaps matches TRBD1 (5 bases). CDR3 size: 13 residues. Germline CDR1 is GTSNPN and CDR2 is SVGIG (reference sequence). The DNA of the CDR3 is TGTGTCTGCACCAGGGAGATTAAGGAAAAACTGTTTTTT. Residues: CVCTREIKEKLFF.

Many counts were recorded for this clonotype. V gene TRBV7-2 combines with J gene TRBJ2-1; possibly TRBD2 for D (5 bases). V lost 4 bases and J 9 bases, leaving 19 bases between the germline ends. The CDR3 extends over 15 amino acids. The germline CDR1 and CDR2 sequences are SGHTA and FQGNSA. This CDR3 reads CASSSPVSLEGEQFF. The CDR3, as DNA: TGTGCCAGCAGCTCCCCGGTTTCACTCGAGGGTGAGCAGTTCTTC.

This clonotype was found many times. V and J are TRBV5-6 and TRBJ1-1, with TRBD1 matching 9 bases. The germline CDR1 and CDR2 sequences are SGHDT and YYEEEE. The ends lost 4 bases at V and 3 bases at J; junction bases unmatched: 7. The CDR3 totals 15 residues. The CDR3 here is CASSHGTGFYTEAFF. CDR3 sequence (DNA): TGTGCCAGCAGCCACGGGACAGGGTTTTACACTGAAGCTTTCTTT.

This clonotype was observed many times. The rearrangement links TRBV20-1 to TRBJ2-1, with 12 bases aligning to TRBD2. CDR1 and CDR2 from the germline V gene are DFQATT and SNEGSKA (reference sequence). CDR3 length equals 16 residues. The trim removed 1 base at V and 8 bases at J, leaving 9 bases unmatched. DNA of the CDR3: TGCAGTGCTAGAGGCCCCTCTAGCGGGGGGGCCTATGAGCAGTTCTTC. Translation: CSARGPSSGGAYEQFF.

This clonotype was observed at least ten times. The chain uses TRBV7-9 and TRBJ2-2; D not certain. V shed 3 bases and J shed 6 bases, with 5 bases lying between them. Germline V gene data show CDR1 as SEHNR and CDR2 as FQNEAQ (reference sequence). This CDR3 has 12 amino acids. The CDR3 sequence is CASSFFPGELFF. The CDR3 bases are TGTGCCAGCAGCTTTTTCCCCGGGGAGCTGTTTTTT.

Many counts were recorded for this clonotype. This chain connects TRBV2 to TRBJ2-3, with TRBD2 matching 13 bases. With V trimmed by 8 bases and J by 8 bases, 1 base remained unmatched. The CDR3 is 12 amino acids. In germline, CDR1 is SNHLY, CDR2 FYNNEI. This CDR3 reads CASRTSGGTQYF. The CDR3 nucleotides are TGTGCCAGCCGGACTAGCGGGGGTACGCAGTATTTT.

This clonotype was recorded many times. The chain links TRBV28 to TRBJ1-5; D is uncertain. In germline, CDR1 is MDHEN, CDR2 SYDVKM. The CDR3 consists of 14 residues. Between the trimmed V and J ends, which lost 7 bases and 7 bases, there was a span of 17 bases. The CDR3 is CASTPWEGSQPQHF. CDR3 bases: TGTGCCAGCACCCCTTGGGAGGGTAGCCAGCCCCAGCATTTT.

This clonotype showed up many times. The J gene is TRBJ1-3, the V gene TRBV7-9; 9 positions agree with TRBD1. The V segment lost 5 bases and the J segment 0 bases; nucleotides outside the gene matches: 5. Germline V lookup: CDR1 SEHNR, CDR2 FQNEAQ (reference sequence). This CDR3 has 16 residues. The CDR3 region has the DNA TGTGCCAGCAGCATGGGACAGGGCCTCTCTGGAAACACCATATATTTT. Its protein is CASSMGQGLSGNTIYF.

This clonotype was detected many times. V is TRBV27 and J is TRBJ1-6; tentative D call: TRBD1 (6 bases). Germline V gene sequence: CDR1 MNHEY, CDR2 SMNVEV (reference sequence). The V end lost 2 bases, the J end lost 5 bases, and 10 bases lay between the germline ends. This CDR3 spans 15 amino acids. The CDR3 protein is CASSLRTVNNSPLHF. The CDR3 region has the DNA TGTGCCAGCAGTTTAAGGACAGTAAATAATTCACCCCTCCACTTT.

This clonotype was detected many times. The chain uses TRBV11-2 and TRBJ1-6, with D possibly matching TRBD1 (6 bases). The CDR3 covers 14 residues. V shed 3 bases and J shed 10 bases, with 13 bases lying between them. The germline V gene encodes CDR1 SGHAT and CDR2 FQNNGV. CDR3 coding DNA: TGTGCCAGCAGCTTTCCGGGGGCAAGGTCACCCCTCCACTTT. Its translation is CASSFPGARSPLHF.

The V and J genes are TRBV6-2 or TRBV6-3 and TRBJ2-7; D remains unclear. V was pared by 5 bases and J by 2 bases, with 4 bases between. CDR1 and CDR2 from the germline V gene are MNHEY and SVGEGT. CDR3 length: 11 residues. As DNA, the CDR3 is TGTGCCAGCAGTCCCACCTACGAGCAGTACTTC. It encodes CASSPTYEQYF.

The table lists this clonotype with many counts. The J gene is TRBJ2-5, the V gene TRBV27, with a tentative D call TRBD2 (6 bases). Trimming cost V 3 bases and J 5 bases, with 19 bases left between them. Germline lookup yields CDR1 MNHEY and CDR2 SMNVEV (reference sequence). The CDR3 totals 16 residues. CDR3 coding DNA: TGTGCCAGCAGTTTGCGGGGCGGAGACGGAGGGGAGACCCAGTACTTC. This encodes CASSLRGGDGGETQYF.

This clonotype was counted many times. The chain is built from TRBV30 and TRBJ2-7; D is possibly TRBD1 or TRBD2 (5 bases each). This CDR3 comprises 14 residues. Trimming took 4 bases from V and 0 from J, leaving 13 bases between them. Germline lookup yields CDR1 GTSNPN and CDR2 SVGIG (reference sequence). The CDR3 nucleotides are TGTGCCTGGAACCGGGACCCTACCTCCTACGAGCAGTACTTC. Its protein product is CAWNRDPTSYEQYF.

This clonotype was observed a few times. The CDR3 bases are TGTGCCAGCAGTGACGGGACAGGGGCCGGGGAGCTGTTTTTT. Protein: CASSDGTGAGELFF. The rearrangement joins TRBV6-4 to TRBJ2-2, with 10 bases identical to TRBD1. V lost 2 bases, J lost 6 bases, and 0 bases stayed unmatched. Germline lookup yields CDR1 MRHNA and CDR2 SNTAGT. This CDR3 has 14 amino acids.

This clonotype was counted ten times or more. The rearrangement uses TRBV10-3 and TRBJ2-3; D gene ambiguous. The V gene's germline CDR1 is ENHRY and CDR2 SYGVKD. This CDR3 has 13 residues. The V end lost 0 bases, the J end lost 4 bases, and 5 bases lay between the germline ends. The CDR3 spells CAISESAPDTQYF. The CDR3 nucleotides are TGTGCCATCAGTGAGTCGGCCCCAGATACGCAGTATTTT.

This clonotype was picked up many times. This chain links TRBV7-9 with TRBJ2-1, with 13 bases that match TRBD2. V was pared by 8 bases and J by 8 bases, with 21 bases of the junction left unmatched. Germline V gives CDR1 SEHNR, CDR2 FQNEAQ (reference sequence). The CDR3 sequence is 19 residues long. The chain's CDR3 is CASGSGTSGTRRGPHEQFF. The CDR3 DNA sequence: TGTGCCAGCGGTTCCGGGACTAGCGGGACTCGGAGGGGTCCCCATGAGCAGTTCTTC.